This T cell receptor beta chain was documented in a study of blood T cell repertoires in COVID-19. Assay: immunoSEQ multiplex PCR; the TCRdb copy retains only in-frame clones and omits some. The table includes approximately 160,000 clones, roughly nine tenths detected once. Trimming at V came to 5 bases and at J to 3 bases, leaving 9 bases not matched to a gene. In germline, CDR1 is LNHDA, CDR2 SQIVND (reference sequence). The CDR3 consists of 16 residues. The receptor comes from a woman between 50 and 59 years old who had recovered from COVID-19. Sequenced sample: PBMCs or T cells enriched from blood (not recorded which). The rearrangement joins TRBV19 to TRBJ1-3, with TRBD1 matching over 8 bases. In DNA, the CDR3 is TGTGCCAGTAGTTCCCAGGACAGGGTCGGTGGAAACACCATATATTTT. It translates to CASSSQDRVGGNTIYF.